One and the same sample provided the 25 T cell receptor beta chains below, sequenced in a study of T-cell reconstitution after alpha-beta-depleted transplantation in children. Researchers prepared the TCRbeta library using unique molecular identifiers, the study reports. TCRdb itself ran the PCR reads through MiXCR, one entry per CDR3 protein. Of about 690,000 distinct CDR3 sequences detected, approximately 16% appear once; the ten largest clones hold about 1.1%. Source: PBMCs from the stem cell graft donor, taken from the stem cell graft. The source of these receptors is a human donor who donated a stem cell graft to a child with acute myeloid leukemia.

The rearrangement joins TRBV28 to TRBJ1-1; D gene unclear. This CDR3 has 13 amino acids. V was cut by 6 bases and J by 4 bases, with 12 bases left in between. Germline V gene data show CDR1 as MDHEN and CDR2 as SYDVKM. CDR3 region: CASRTPVGTEAFF. The CDR3 DNA sequence: TGTGCCAGCAGAACCCCGGTGGGCACTGAAGCTTTCTTT.

This clonotype was seen many times. V and J are TRBV5-6 and TRBJ2-1; D is perhaps TRBD2 (5 bases). The V gene's germline CDR1 is SGHDT and CDR2 YYEEEE. V was cut by 4 bases and J by 7 bases, with 9 bases left in between. The CDR3 totals 12 residues. The CDR3 bases are TGTGCCAGCAGCGTACGGAGGAATGAGCAGTTCTTC. Translating gives CASSVRRNEQFF. The full variable domain, completed using reference TRBV5-6 and TRBJ2-1, is DAGVTQSPTHLIKTRGQQVTLRCSPKSGHDTVSWYQQALGQGPQFIFQYYEEEERQRGNFPDRFSGHQFPNYSSELNVNALLLGDSALYLCASSVRRNEQFFGPGTRLTVL.

This clonotype occurred a few times. The chain combines TRBV7-2 with TRBJ2-2; D is unclear. From germline, CDR1 is SGHTA and CDR2 FQGNSA. V was clipped by 4 bases and J by 4 bases, with 10 bases between them. This CDR3 has 14 residues. The CDR3: CASSYMLSTGELFF. The CDR3 nucleotides are TGTGCCAGCAGCTACATGTTGAGCACCGGGGAGCTGTTTTTT.

As DNA, the CDR3 is TGCGCCAGCAGCCCGACAGGGTTGCAGCCCCAGCATTTT. It is translated as CASSPTGLQPQHF. The gene calls are TRBV5-1 and TRBJ1-5; 7 bases are a match to TRBD1. The germline gives CDR1 SGHRS, CDR2 YFSETQ. Trimming cost V 4 bases and J 7 bases; bases outside gene matches: 5. The CDR3 length is 13 residues.

This clonotype was counted ten times or more. The chain carries TRBV7-2 and TRBJ1-3; D gene ambiguous. Between the trimmed V and J ends, which lost 5 bases and 4 bases, there was a span of 18 bases. Germline V gene sequence: CDR1 SGHTA, CDR2 FQGNSA. The CDR3 runs 16 residues. For the CDR3, the DNA is TGTGCCAGCAGCCGTCGGCCGGGCCCGTCCGGAAACACCATATATTTT. Translated, it gives CASSRRPGPSGNTIYF.

The genes are TRBV12-3 or TRBV12-4 and TRBJ1-2, with unresolved D. The CDR3 has 12 residues. V gave up 1 base and J gave up 8 bases, with 8 bases separating them. The CDR3 DNA reads TGTGCCAGCAGTTTAGGATCAACAGGCTACACCTTC. Amino acids: CASSLGSTGYTF.

Points on this clonotype: A much larger clone is a single base away; this may be a read error. The chain carries TRBV20-1 and TRBJ1-2, with 8 bases matching TRBD1. J was trimmed by 4 bases and V by 3 bases; bases with no gene match: 13. This CDR3 contains 16 residues. Germline CDR1 and CDR2: DFQATT and SNEGSKA (reference sequence). CDR3 loop: CSASDLAGGEIYGYTF. The CDR3 DNA reads TGCAGTGCTAGCGATTTGGCAGGGGGCGAAATCTATGGCTACACCTTC.

Concerning this clonotype itself: One end of the junction fails to match germline, which may point to a read error. The chain carries TRBV29-1 and TRBJ1-1; no firm D call. Germline CDR1 reads SQVTM; CDR2 reads ANQGSEA. The CDR3 runs to 11 residues. The CDR3 coding sequence is TGCAGCGTTGGATCGAACAATGAAGCTTTCTTT. It encodes CSVGSNNEAFF.

This clonotype was observed a few times. The V gene is TRBV7-2, the J gene TRBJ1-1; D not certain. In germline, CDR1 is SGHTA, CDR2 FQGNSA. The V end lost 6 bases, the J end lost 1 base, and 9 bases lay between the germline ends. CDR3 length: 13 residues. CDR3 nucleotides: TGTGCCAGCAGTAAGAGTGCGAACACTGAAGCTTTCTTT. It yields the protein CASSKSANTEAFF.

This clonotype was seen only a few times. The chain carries TRBV4-3 and TRBJ1-5, with a weak D call TRBD1 (5 bases). The CDR3 has 14 amino acids. Between the trimmed V and J ends, which lost 0 bases and 9 bases, there was a span of 12 bases. Looked up from germline, CDR1 is LGHNA and CDR2 is YSLEER. The CDR3 DNA reads TGCGCCAGCAGCCAAGATCCGGATACAGGGCCCCAGCATTTT. Translated, it gives CASSQDPDTGPQHF.

The rearrangement joins TRBV12-3 or TRBV12-4 to TRBJ1-1, with D perhaps TRBD1 (5 bases). CDR3 length equals 14 residues. V was cut by 5 bases and J by 5 bases, with 15 bases left in between. The CDR3 protein is CASSGGGGRTEAFF. As DNA, the CDR3 is TGTGCCAGCAGTGGAGGTGGGGGAAGGACTGAAGCTTTCTTT.

The V call is TRBV20-1, the J call TRBJ2-3; 9 positions agree with TRBD2. Germline V gene lookup returns CDR1 DFQATT and CDR2 SNEGSKA (reference sequence). J lost 3 bases, V lost 4 bases, and 14 bases had no gene match. The CDR3 totals 17 residues. The CDR3, as DNA: TGCAGTGCTAATCTAGCGGGGTTCAAGGATCTTACAGATACGCAGTATTTT. Its translation: CSANLAGFKDLTDTQYF.

The chain links TRBV6-1 to TRBJ1-5; a possible D gene is TRBD1 (6 bases). CDR3 length: 11 amino acids. Trimming cost V 3 bases and J 15 bases, with 12 bases left between them. CDR1 is MNHNS and CDR2 is SASEGT in the germline V gene. This CDR3 reads CASSEGAPLHF. The DNA for the CDR3 is TGTGCCAGCAGTGAGGGGGCACCTCTGCATTTT.

This clonotype was seen a few times. The J gene is TRBJ2-5, the V gene TRBV20-1; D remains ambiguous. The germline gives CDR1 DFQATT, CDR2 SNEGSKA (reference sequence). The CDR3 sequence is 12 residues long. V lost 0 bases to trimming and J lost 5 bases, with 7 bases between them. CDR3 DNA: TGCAGTGCTAGAGATCTCGACGAGACCCAGTACTTC. Its translation is CSARDLDETQYF.

This clonotype was picked up a small number of times. V gene TRBV29-1 combines with J gene TRBJ2-1; TRBD2 aligns across 7 bases. This CDR3 has 15 residues. J gave up 1 base and V 6 bases, and 9 bases lay outside the gene matches. Germline V CDR1 and CDR2: SQVTM, ANQGSEA. CDR3 bases: TGCAGCGTGGGGGAGCGGGGCCCATCCTACAATGAGCAGTTCTTC. This sequence encodes CSVGERGPSYNEQFF.

This clonotype has ten or more counts. The chain links TRBV4-3 to TRBJ2-7; tentative D call: TRBD1 (6 bases). Trimming left V 0 bases short and J 2 bases short, with 14 bases between. This CDR3 spans 16 amino acids. CDR1 is LGHNA and CDR2 is YSLEER in the germline V gene. Here the CDR3 reads CASSQEGWGQTYEQYF. Here the CDR3 DNA reads TGCGCCAGCAGCCAAGAGGGGTGGGGGCAAACCTACGAGCAGTACTTC.

In the case of this clonotype: A much larger clone lies one base from this, so it may be a read error. The rearrangement joins TRBV29-1 to TRBJ2-1; D possibly uses TRBD1 or TRBD2 (5 bases each). In germline, CDR1 is SQVTM, CDR2 ANQGSEA. V was shortened by 4 bases and J by 3 bases, with 16 bases between the two germline ends. CDR3 size: 15 residues. The CDR3 DNA follows: TGCAGCGTTGTGGGGGTAAGAAGCTTCTACAATGAGCAGTTCTTC. It specifies CSVVGVRSFYNEQFF.

CDR3 amino acids: CSVAYPGLYQETQYF. The CDR3, as DNA: TGCAGCGTTGCTTATCCGGGACTGTACCAAGAGACCCAGTACTTC. The chain uses TRBV29-1 and TRBJ2-5; TRBD2 is a possible D gene (6 bases). V gave up 4 bases and J gave up 0 bases, with 15 bases separating them. CDR1 SQVTM and CDR2 ANQGSEA come from the germline V gene. The CDR3 sequence is 15 residues long. The variable domain in full, completed from reference TRBV29-1 and TRBJ2-5, reads SAVISQKPSRDICQRGTSLTIQCQVDSQVTMMFWYRQQPGQSLTLIATANQGSEATYESGFVIDKFPISRPNLTFSTLTVSNMSPEDSSIYLCSVAYPGLYQETQYFGPGTRLLVL.

The chain joins TRBV20-1 to TRBJ2-3; tentative D call: TRBD2 (7 bases). There are 15 residues in the CDR3. Per germline, CDR1 DFQATT and CDR2 SNEGSKA (reference sequence). Trimming shortened V by 0 bases and J by 5 bases, and 15 bases separated the two germline ends. CDR3: CSARDGGGAQDTQYF. The DNA of the CDR3 is TGCAGTGCTAGAGATGGTGGGGGGGCACAAGATACGCAGTATTTT.

Ten or more counts support this clonotype. The chain is built from TRBV5-6 and TRBJ2-2; 7 positions agree with TRBD1. Germline V CDR1 and CDR2: SGHDT, YYEEEE. The J segment lost 5 bases and the V segment lost 6 bases, leaving 4 bases of the junction unmatched. This CDR3 has 13 amino acids. In DNA form, the CDR3 reads TGTGCCAGCAAGACAGGGATAACCGGGGAGCTGTTTTTT. The encoded protein is CASKTGITGELFF.

The J gene is TRBJ1-2, the V gene TRBV24-1; no definite D call. The length of the CDR3 is 13 residues. Germline V lookup: CDR1 KGHDR, CDR2 SFDVKD. V shed 10 bases and J shed 8 bases, with 19 bases lying between them. CDR3 in DNA: TGTGCCACTTCCACGGACCGCCCCGACGGCTACACCTTC. Its translation: CATSTDRPDGYTF.

V usage is TRBV20-1 and J usage is TRBJ2-6; weak D call: TRBD1 (6 bases). V was cut by 5 bases and J by 1 base, with 24 bases left in between. Germline-derived CDR1 and CDR2 are DFQATT and SNEGSKA (reference sequence). The CDR3 has 19 residues. DNA for the CDR3: TGCAGTGCTTTGGCCCAAAGAGGGACCAGGGGATCTGGGGCCAACGTCCTGACTTTC. Its translation: CSALAQRGTRGSGANVLTF.

The chain couples TRBV11-2 to TRBJ2-7; tentatively, D is TRBD1 or TRBD2 (5 bases each). Trimming shortened V by 5 bases and J by 10 bases, and 18 bases separated the two germline ends. Germline values: CDR1 SGHAT, CDR2 FQNNGV. The CDR3 runs 13 residues. The CDR3 region is CASSPPQVRGQYF. CDR3 DNA sequence: TGTGCCAGCAGCCCCCCGCAGGTCCGGGGCCAGTACTTC.

The chain is built from TRBV28 and TRBJ2-5, with 9 bases lining up with TRBD2. Germline CDR1 reads MDHEN; CDR2 reads SYDVKM. The junction had 11 bases not matched to a gene; V was cut back by 5 bases and J by 4 bases. This CDR3 contains 16 residues. The CDR3 loop is CASSREVSGGLETQYF. In DNA form, the CDR3 reads TGTGCCAGCAGTCGCGAGGTTAGCGGGGGTCTAGAGACCCAGTACTTC.

This clonotype was counted at least ten times. The gene calls are TRBV10-3 and TRBJ2-1; tentative D call: TRBD1 (6 bases). Trimming pared 0 bases from V and 8 bases from J, leaving 14 bases between. This CDR3 contains 15 residues. Germline V gene lookup returns CDR1 ENHRY and CDR2 SYGVKD. In DNA, the CDR3 is TGTGCCATCAGTGAGTCTATGGGGGCCGTCTATGAGCAGTTCTTC. This sequence encodes CAISESMGAVYEQFF.